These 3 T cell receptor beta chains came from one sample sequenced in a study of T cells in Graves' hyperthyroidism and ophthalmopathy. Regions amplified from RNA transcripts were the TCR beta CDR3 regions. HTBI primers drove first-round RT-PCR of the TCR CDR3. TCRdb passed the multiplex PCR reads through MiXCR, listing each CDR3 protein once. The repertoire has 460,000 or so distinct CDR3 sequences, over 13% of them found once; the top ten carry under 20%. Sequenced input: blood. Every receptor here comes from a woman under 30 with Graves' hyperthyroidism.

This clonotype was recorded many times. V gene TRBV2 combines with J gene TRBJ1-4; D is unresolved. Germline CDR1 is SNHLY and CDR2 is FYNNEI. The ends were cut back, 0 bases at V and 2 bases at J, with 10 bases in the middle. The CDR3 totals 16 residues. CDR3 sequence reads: CASSEAQGWTNEKLFF. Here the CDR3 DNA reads TGTGCCAGCAGTGAAGCACAAGGGTGGACTAATGAAAAACTGTTTTTT.

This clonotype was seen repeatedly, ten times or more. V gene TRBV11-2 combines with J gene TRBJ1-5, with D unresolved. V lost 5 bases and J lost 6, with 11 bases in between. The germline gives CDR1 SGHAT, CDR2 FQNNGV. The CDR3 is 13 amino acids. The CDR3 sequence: CASSRSRGQPQHF. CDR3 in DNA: TGTGCCAGCAGCCGTTCCCGGGGTCAGCCCCAGCATTTT.

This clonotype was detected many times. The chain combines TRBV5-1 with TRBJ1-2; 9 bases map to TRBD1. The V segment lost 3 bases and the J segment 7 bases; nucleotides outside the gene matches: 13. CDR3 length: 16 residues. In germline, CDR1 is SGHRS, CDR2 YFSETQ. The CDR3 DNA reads TGCGCCAGCAGCTCCGCTACAGGGGGCGCAGGAATTGGCTACACCTTC. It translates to CASSSATGGAGIGYTF. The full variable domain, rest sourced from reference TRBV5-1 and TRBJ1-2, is KAGVTQTPRYLIKTRGQQVTLSCSPISGHRSVSWYQQTPGQGLQFLFEYFSETQRNKGNFPGRFSGRQFSNSRSEMNVSTLELGDSALYLCASSSATGGAGIGYTFGSGTRLTVV.